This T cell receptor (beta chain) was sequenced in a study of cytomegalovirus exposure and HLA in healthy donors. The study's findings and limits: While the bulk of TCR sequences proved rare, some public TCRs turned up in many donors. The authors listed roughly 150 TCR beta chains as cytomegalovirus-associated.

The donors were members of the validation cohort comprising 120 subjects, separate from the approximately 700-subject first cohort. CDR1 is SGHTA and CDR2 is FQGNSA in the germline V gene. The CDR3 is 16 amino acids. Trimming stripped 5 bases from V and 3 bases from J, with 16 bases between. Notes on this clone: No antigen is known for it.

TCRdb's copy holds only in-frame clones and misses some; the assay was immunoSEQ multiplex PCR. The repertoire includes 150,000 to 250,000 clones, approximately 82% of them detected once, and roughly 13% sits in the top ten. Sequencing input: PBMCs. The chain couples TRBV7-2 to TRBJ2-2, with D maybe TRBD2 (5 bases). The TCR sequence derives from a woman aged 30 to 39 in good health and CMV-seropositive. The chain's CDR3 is CASSPTKRADTGELFF. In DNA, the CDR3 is TGTGCCAGCAGCCCCACGAAGAGGGCGGACACCGGGGAGCTGTTTTTT.